This T cell receptor (beta chain) was observed in a study of identical twins. Ten or more counts support this clonotype. Via MiXCR, TCRdb re-called the 5' RACE reads, giving one row per CDR3 protein. The table includes around 250,000 distinct CDR3 sequences, about 8.3% detected once. The V gene's germline CDR1 is ENHRY and CDR2 SYGVKD. CDR3 length equals 16 residues. Trimming left V 0 bases short and J 2 bases short, with 14 bases between. A further study also used this sample, focusing on yellow fever vaccine responses in identical twins.

J is TRBJ2-7 and V is TRBV10-3; tentative D call: TRBD1 (6 bases). The sequence was obtained from a woman between 18 and 29 years old in good health. The sample taken for sequencing was CD8+ T cells sorted from blood. The CDR3: CAISESPGQPTYEQYF. CDR3 nucleotides: TGTGCCATCAGTGAGTCGCCAGGACAGCCTACCTACGAGCAGTACTTC.